This TCR beta chain was captured by sequencing in a study of T-cell reconstitution after alpha-beta-depleted transplantation in children. Preparing the TCRbeta library involved the use of unique molecular identifiers. TCRdb re-derived calls from the PCR reads in MiXCR, one entry per CDR3 protein. The table lists 60,000 to 80,000 distinct CDR3 sequences, approximately 7.3% of them singletons. V lost 5 bases to trimming and J lost 3 bases, with 17 bases between them. CDR3 length equals 15 residues. This clonotype was observed a handful of times. The input for sequencing was PBMCs from the stem cell graft donor, taken from the stem cell graft. The receptor was derived from a human donor who donated a stem cell graft to a child with acute lymphoblastic leukemia. The V call is TRBV12-3 or TRBV12-4, the J call TRBJ2-7; tentative D call: TRBD1 (6 bases). The CDR3 DNA reads as TGTGCCAGCAGTGACACCCAGGGGTACGGCTACGAGCAGTACTTC. Translation: CASSDTQGYGYEQYF.